This T cell receptor beta chain was captured by sequencing in a study of Graves' ophthalmopathy and Graves' hyperthyroidism. Researchers turned away patients with other autoimmune diseases, uncontrolled infections, pregnancy or lactation. TCR beta CDR3 amplification used RNA transcripts. RT-PCR with HTBI primers came first, then second-round multiplex PCR. TCRdb re-called the multiplex PCR reads with MiXCR, one entry per CDR3 protein. The sample holds about 230,000 distinct CDR3 sequences; 45% are singletons and the top ten take 40% to 55%. The V end was cut by 3 bases, the J end by 0 bases, with 13 bases between. This CDR3 comprises 16 residues. Germline assignment: CDR1 KGHDR and CDR2 SFDVKD. Study outcomes and limitations: The 13-signature model separated ophthalmopathy from stable hyperthyroidism at over 85% sensitivity and nearly 83% specificity. Thyroid clonotypes that were expanded above 0.001 frequency mostly also appeared in blood.

This clonotype was recorded at least ten times. As yet, its antigen is unknown. J is TRBJ2-5 and V is TRBV24-1; possibly TRBD2 for D (5 bases). This clonotype was sampled from an adult man with Graves' ophthalmopathy. Input material: peripheral blood. The CDR3 spells CATSDPLNGNQETQYF. The CDR3 coding sequence is TGTGCCACCAGTGATCCCCTCAACGGGAACCAAGAGACCCAGTACTTC.